These T cell receptor beta chains were read from a single sample in a study of T-cell memory formation after mild COVID-19. TCRdb reanalysed the 5' RACE reads using MiXCR and keeps one entry per CDR3 protein. The repertoire holds about 210,000 distinct CDR3 sequences, around 30% seen once, with over 9.5% in the top ten. Sample: PBMCs or a T cell subset sorted from them (not recorded which). The receptors come from an adult woman who had mild COVID-19 (a few samples of this study predate the infection). Cell type and time point are not known. Each CDR3 is given with its conserved first and last residue. The D gene is left open where the match is weak. The listing skips clone size in some rows; elsewhere it reads once, few, many or a size class.

V	size	J	D	CDR3	DNA
TRBV12-3/TRBV12-4	NA	TRBJ2-5	TRBD2	CASRSLAGGPETQYF	TGTGCCAGCAGATCCTTAGCGGGGGGGCCGGAGACCCAGTACTTC
TRBV25-1	NA	TRBJ2-5	TRBD2	CASSEATSGQETQYF	TGTGCCAGCAGTGAAGCCACTAGCGGTCAAGAGACCCAGTACTTC
TRBV12-3/TRBV12-4	few	TRBJ2-5	NA	CASSSGPTGQWETQYF	TGTGCCAGCAGCTCTGGCCCGACCGGTCAGTGGGAGACCCAGTACTTC
TRBV3-1	NA	TRBJ1-6	NA	CASSQGQGNSPLHF	TGTGCCAGCAGCCAAGGCCAGGGTAATTCACCCCTCCACTTT
TRBV20-1	few	TRBJ2-5	TRBD1	CSASPDRGRLKTQYF	TGCAGTGCTAGCCCCGACAGGGGCCGACTTAAGACCCAGTACTTC
TRBV12-5	NA	TRBJ2-7	NA	CASGLAPRGMLSHEQYF	TGTGCTAGTGGTTTGGCCCCCAGGGGTATGCTTTCTCACGAGCAGTACTTC
TRBV7-8	few	TRBJ2-5	TRBD2	CASSLFPKGTRQETQYF	TGTGCCAGCAGCTTATTTCCCAAAGGGACTAGACAAGAGACCCAGTACTTC
TRBV5-1	few	TRBJ2-3	NA	CASMARADTDTQYF	TGCGCCAGCATGGCGCGGGCCGACACAGATACGCAGTATTTT
TRBV7-9	NA	TRBJ2-5	NA	CASSSWQETQYF	TGTGCCAGCAGCTCCTGGCAAGAGACCCAGTACTTC
TRBV5-6	few	TRBJ1-6	NA	CASSLRGVSPLHF	TGTGCCAGCAGCCTGAGAGGGGTCTCTCCCCTCCACTTT
TRBV27	NA	TRBJ2-7	TRBD1	CASRGQERVYEQYF	TGTGCCAGCAGAGGACAGGAGAGGGTCTACGAGCAGTACTTC
TRBV5-4	NA	TRBJ2-5	NA	CASSWAGTSQETQYF	TGTGCCAGCAGTTGGGCGGGGACCTCCCAAGAGACCCAGTACTTC
TRBV20-1	NA	TRBJ1-5	TRBD1	CSARDEAGQFGQPQHF	TGCAGTGCTAGAGATGAGGCGGGACAGTTCGGCCAGCCCCAGCATTTT
TRBV5-1	few	TRBJ2-3	TRBD1	CASSQGQTTDTQYF	TGCGCCAGCAGCCAGGGACAGACTACAGATACGCAGTATTTT
TRBV7-8	few	TRBJ1-2	TRBD1	CASSLGQIYGYTF	TGTGCCAGCAGCTTGGGACAGATTTATGGCTACACCTTC
TRBV5-6	NA	TRBJ1-6	NA	CASKKGSPLHF	TGTGCCAGCAAAAAGGGCTCACCCCTCCACTTT
TRBV15	NA	TRBJ1-2	NA	CATGPDPTYGYTF	TGTGCCACCGGGCCAGATCCCACCTATGGCTACACCTTC
TRBV6-5	few	TRBJ2-7	TRBD2	CASSYLGVGTSAREQYF	TGTGCCAGCAGTTACTTGGGAGTAGGGACTAGTGCTAGGGAGCAGTACTTC
TRBV4-3	many	TRBJ2-2	NA	CASSQDLSSARGGELFF	TGCGCCAGCAGCCAAGATCTATCCAGCGCCCGTGGCGGGGAGCTGTTTTTT
TRBV5-5	NA	TRBJ2-1	TRBD2	CASSLSGGSSYNEQFF	TGTGCCAGCAGCTTGTCGGGCGGGAGCTCCTACAATGAGCAGTTCTTC
TRBV9	few	TRBJ1-1	NA	CASSVDGRENTEAFF	TGTGCCAGCAGCGTAGACGGCAGGGAGAACACTGAAGCTTTCTTT
TRBV2	medium-sized	TRBJ2-7	TRBD1	CASSVKLMGQGTPEQYF	TGTGCCAGCAGTGTAAAACTGATGGGACAGGGTACCCCCGAGCAGTACTTC
TRBV9	few	TRBJ1-2	TRBD1	CASSPSGDRENGYTF	TGTGCCAGCAGCCCATCGGGGGACAGGGAAAATGGCTACACCTTC
TRBV6-1	NA	TRBJ2-7	TRBD1	CASSGQAGPYEQYF	TGTGCCAGCAGCGGACAGGCTGGTCCCTACGAGCAGTACTTC
TRBV11-2	NA	TRBJ2-1	NA	CASSFDGSGYNEQFF	TGTGCCAGCAGCTTTGATGGGTCAGGCTACAATGAGCAGTTCTTC
TRBV7-9	few	TRBJ2-3	TRBD1	CASSDRDRGFTDTQYF	TGTGCCAGCAGCGACCGGGACAGGGGGTTCACAGATACGCAGTATTTT
TRBV7-2	NA	TRBJ2-3	NA	CASSLGRGADTQYF	TGTGCCAGCAGCTTAGGTCGAGGAGCAGATACGCAGTATTTT
TRBV12-3/TRBV12-4	NA	TRBJ1-1	NA	CASPLGTTEAFF	TGTGCCAGCCCGCTGGGGACCACTGAAGCTTTCTTT
TRBV5-1	many	TRBJ2-5	NA	CASSEGRPMAQYF	TGCGCCAGCAGCGAGGGACGGCCCATGGCCCAGTACTTC
TRBV30	NA	TRBJ2-3	NA	CAWSSTGNTQYF	TGTGCCTGGAGTTCAACAGGGAATACGCAGTATTTT
TRBV5-5	NA	TRBJ2-2	NA	CASSPSPEDTGELFF	TGTGCCAGCAGCCCCTCCCCCGAGGACACCGGGGAGCTGTTTTTT
TRBV4-3	NA	TRBJ2-3	NA	CASSQGAGASTDTQYF	TGCGCCAGCAGCCAAGGGGCGGGGGCGAGTACAGATACGCAGTATTTT
TRBV20-1	NA	TRBJ2-2	TRBD2	CSARKAGGTGELFF	TGCAGTGCTAGAAAAGCGGGGGGGACCGGGGAGCTGTTTTTT
TRBV4-3	few	TRBJ2-5	NA	CASSQDRALQETQYF	TGCGCCAGCAGCCAAGATAGGGCTCTCCAAGAGACCCAGTACTTC
TRBV6-2/TRBV6-3	few	TRBJ2-2	TRBD1	CASSLQGRNTGELFF	TGTGCCAGCAGTTTACAGGGGAGGAACACCGGGGAGCTGTTTTTT
TRBV6-2/TRBV6-3	NA	TRBJ2-7	NA	CASKEHNSYEQYF	TGTGCCAGCAAGGAACACAACTCCTACGAGCAGTACTTC
TRBV6-1	NA	TRBJ2-2	NA	CARGRQRGGTGELFF	TGTGCCAGGGGGAGGCAGAGAGGGGGAACCGGGGAGCTGTTTTTT
TRBV4-2	NA	TRBJ2-3	TRBD2	CASSQVTSGSSTDTQYF	TGTGCCAGCAGCCAAGTGACTAGCGGGTCGAGCACAGATACGCAGTATTTT
TRBV9	NA	TRBJ2-2	NA	CASSPPWDTGELFF	TGTGCCAGCAGCCCCCCTTGGGACACCGGGGAGCTGTTTTTT
TRBV14	few	TRBJ2-1	TRBD2	CASTLAGVTEQFF	TGTGCCAGCACCCTAGCGGGAGTAACCGAGCAGTTCTTC
TRBV19	NA	TRBJ2-7	TRBD2	CASSIGVLTSGSWYEQYF	TGTGCCAGTAGTATAGGAGTTCTTACTAGCGGGAGTTGGTACGAGCAGTACTTC
TRBV6-5	few	TRBJ1-5	NA	CATRQRGANQPQHF	TGTGCCACCCGCCAGAGGGGAGCCAATCAGCCCCAGCATTTT
TRBV9	few	TRBJ2-3	TRBD2	CASSVDDSGGAVFTDTQYF	TGTGCCAGCAGCGTAGACGATAGCGGGGGGGCGGTCTTCACAGATACGCAGTATTTT
TRBV3-1	NA	TRBJ2-7	TRBD2	CASSQGNSGTYEQYF	TGTGCCAGCAGCCAAGGAAATAGCGGGACCTACGAGCAGTACTTC
TRBV7-8	few	TRBJ1-6	NA	CASSRFPGSPLHF	TGTGCCAGCAGCCGATTCCCTGGGTCACCCCTCCACTTT
TRBV20-1	many	TRBJ2-7	TRBD2	CSASILSGINYEQYF	TGCAGTGCTAGCATTTTAAGCGGGATAAACTACGAGCAGTACTTC
TRBV20-1	NA	TRBJ2-5	TRBD2	CSARTTSGSQETQYF	TGCAGTGCTAGGACAACTAGCGGGAGCCAAGAGACCCAGTACTTC